One sample yielded the 13 T cell receptor beta chains listed below, sequenced in a study of T cells in Graves' hyperthyroidism and ophthalmopathy. It was RNA transcripts that yielded the amplified TCR beta CDR3 regions. An initial round of RT-PCR targeting the TCR CDR3 relied on the HTBI primer set. Each CDR3 protein gets one entry after TCRdb re-called the multiplex PCR reads with MiXCR. The profile shows some 420,000 distinct CDR3 sequences, about an eighth of them singletons. The source material was blood. Source of these receptors: a woman aged 18-29 years with Graves' hyperthyroidism.

This chain connects TRBV5-1 to TRBJ2-5, with TRBD2 identical over 13 bases. The CDR3 is made up of 15 amino acids. Trimming at V came to 5 bases and at J to 5 bases, leaving 6 bases not matched to a gene. CDR1 and CDR2 from the germline V gene are SGHRS and YFSETQ. The CDR3 nucleotides are TGCGCCAGCAGGTCTGGGACTAGCGGGATGGAGACCCAGTACTTC. Amino acid sequence: CASRSGTSGMETQYF.

The J gene is TRBJ1-5, the V gene TRBV7-9, with D hard to call. V was cut by 4 bases and J by 2 bases, with 9 bases left in between. The CDR3 has 14 residues. Germline CDR1 is SEHNR and CDR2 is FQNEAQ (reference sequence). The CDR3, as DNA: TGTGCCAGCAGCTCCTCTATGGGCAATCAGCCCCAGCATTTT. Encoded protein: CASSSSMGNQPQHF.

The genes are TRBV24-1 and TRBJ2-1; D unclear. Trimming took off 4 bases at V and 6 bases at J, with 3 bases between the two ends. The CDR3 runs 11 residues. Germline V gene data show CDR1 as KGHDR and CDR2 as SFDVKD. CDR3 in amino acids: CATSETNEQFF. The DNA of the CDR3 is TGTGCCACCAGTGAAACCAATGAGCAGTTCTTC.

The table lists this clonotype with many counts. The chain uses TRBV28 and TRBJ2-1; unclear D gene. Between the trimmed V and J ends, which lost 5 bases and 2 bases, there was a span of 16 bases. The CDR3 is made up of 16 amino acids. The germline CDR1 and CDR2 sequences are MDHEN and SYDVKM. This chain's CDR3 is CASSTPFLLAYNEQFF. As DNA, the CDR3 is TGTGCCAGCAGTACTCCATTCCTTTTAGCCTACAATGAGCAGTTCTTC.

The table lists this clonotype with many counts. The V and J genes are TRBV6-1 and TRBJ2-3; 9 bases line up with TRBD2. The germline V gene encodes CDR1 MNHNS and CDR2 SASEGT. V shed 1 base, J shed 5 bases, and the junction held 4 bases outside the gene matches. This CDR3 spans 15 amino acids. The CDR3 sequence is CASSEVAGGVDTQYF. The DNA for the CDR3 is TGTGCCAGCAGTGAAGTGGCGGGAGGGGTAGATACGCAGTATTTT.

The V and J genes are TRBV20-1 and TRBJ2-7; D may be TRBD2 (6 bases). With 0 bases removed from V and 3 bases from J, the gap between germline ends came to 15 bases. This CDR3 has 15 residues. Per germline, CDR1 DFQATT and CDR2 SNEGSKA (reference sequence). The CDR3 region is CSARELEGRVYEQYF. The CDR3 bases are TGCAGTGCTAGAGAATTGGAGGGCAGGGTCTACGAGCAGTACTTC.

This clonotype was observed at least ten times. This clone may be a read error of a much larger clone one base away. V and J are TRBV7-2 and TRBJ2-7; the D call may be TRBD1 or TRBD2 (7 bases each). The CDR3 is 15 amino acids. Trimming stripped 2 bases from V and 2 bases from J, with 13 bases between. Germline CDR1 reads SGHTA; CDR2 reads FQGNSA. This CDR3 is CASSLTRGTAYEQYF. The CDR3 coding sequence is TGTGCCAGCAGCTTAACGCGGGGGACAGCCTACGAGCAGTACTTC.

This clonotype has a count of ten or more. The chain links TRBV28 to TRBJ1-1; D unclear. The CDR3 extends over 15 amino acids. In germline, CDR1 is MDHEN, CDR2 SYDVKM. The V end lost 7 bases, the J end lost 6 bases, and 21 bases lay between the germline ends. The CDR3 protein is CASTPPERINPEAFF. The CDR3 DNA is TGTGCCAGCACTCCCCCAGAGCGGATCAACCCTGAAGCTTTCTTT.

This clonotype was observed a handful of times. A much more abundant neighbour one base away suggests this may be a read error. The chain carries TRBV28 and TRBJ2-7, with unresolved D. V lost 4 bases and J lost 7, with 17 bases in between. CDR3 size: 14 residues. Germline V gene data show CDR1 as MDHEN and CDR2 as SYDVKM. CDR3 coding DNA: TGTGCCAGCAGTTCGATCCGGCAGTCTAAAGAGCAGTACTTC. Its translation: CASSSIRQSKEQYF.

This clonotype showed up many times. The rearrangement joins TRBV6-2 or TRBV6-3 to TRBJ2-1, with TRBD2 as a possible D gene (6 bases). V lost 4 bases to trimming and J lost 6 bases, with 13 bases between them. Per germline, CDR1 MNHEY and CDR2 SVGEGT. This CDR3 spans 14 amino acids. CDR3 region: CASSWTGEPNEQFF. DNA of the CDR3: TGTGCCAGCAGTTGGACGGGGGAGCCCAATGAGCAGTTCTTC.

Many counts were recorded for this clonotype. V usage is TRBV7-2 and J usage is TRBJ2-2; 12 bases are shared with TRBD2. After removal of 5 bases from V and 4 bases from J, the junction contained 5 bases not matched to a gene. The CDR3 covers 16 residues. CDR1 and CDR2 (germline): SGHTA, FQGNSA. The CDR3 reads CASSPRTSGITGELFF. CDR3 sequence (DNA): TGTGCCAGCAGCCCGCGGACTAGCGGGATCACCGGGGAGCTGTTTTTT.

The chain recombines TRBV20-1 with TRBJ2-5; 9 nucleotides agree with TRBD1. This CDR3 is built from 14 residues. Per the germline V gene, CDR1 is DFQATT and CDR2 is SNEGSKA (reference sequence). The V segment lost 5 bases and the J segment 2 bases; nucleotides outside the gene matches: 6. CDR3 DNA sequence: TGCAGTGCTGGGGGGACAGGGAATCAAGAGACCCAGTACTTC. Amino acid sequence: CSAGGTGNQETQYF.

The V gene is TRBV30, the J gene TRBJ2-1, with 11 bases that match TRBD2. Germline lookup yields CDR1 GTSNPN and CDR2 SVGIG (reference sequence). V lost 0 bases to trimming and J lost 3 bases; unmatched junction nucleotides: 10. This CDR3 has 18 residues. As DNA, the CDR3 is TGTGCCTGGAGTGTAGCATCCCGACTAGCGGGAATCTACAATGAGCAGTTCTTC. Protein product: CAWSVASRLAGIYNEQFF.